One sample yielded the 31 T cell receptor beta chains listed below, sequenced in a study of cytomegalovirus exposure and HLA in healthy donors (dated by TCRdb to about 2017). Library creation used the immunoSEQ multiplex PCR assay. A mixture of 60 forward primers for TCR Vbeta segments and 13 reverse primers for TCR Jbeta segments was used in the multiplex PCR. This is the immuneACCESS table as TCRdb keeps it, with only in-frame sequences that have V and J called. A part of the clones is gone; compared with another copy, unresolved V genes explain less than half, and the rest is unexplained. This sample lists fewer than 250,000 clones; just under 75% were detected once. About 5% of the sample is held by the ten biggest clonotypes. The sequencing input was PBMCs. These receptor sequences come from a man aged 30 to 45 in good health and CMV-seropositive.

This chain links TRBV9 with TRBJ2-3; 7 bases map to TRBD2. With 0 bases clipped from V and 6 bases from J, the junction kept 4 bases outside the gene matches. This CDR3 has 14 amino acids. Germline-derived CDR1 and CDR2 are SGDLS and YYNGEE. The CDR3 DNA reads as TGTGCCAGCAGCGTAGGGAGGGAGGGGGATACGCAGTATTTT. Its translation is CASSVGREGDTQYF.

This rearrangement joins TRBV27 to TRBJ2-1; 9 nucleotides align to TRBD1. This CDR3 has 15 residues. Per germline, CDR1 MNHEY and CDR2 SMNVEV (reference sequence). Losses at the gene ends were 5 bases for V and 7 bases for J; bases not matched to a gene: 9. The CDR3: CASSTGGALGNEQFF. In DNA form, the CDR3 reads TGTGCCAGCAGTACAGGGGGCGCTCTGGGAAATGAGCAGTTCTTC.

Only one count was recorded for this clone. CDR3 loop: CASSEPTSGRHEQFF. CDR3 bases: TGTGCCAGCAGTGAGCCGACTAGCGGGAGACATGAGCAGTTCTTC. The rearrangement joins TRBV2 to TRBJ2-1, with 12 bases lining up with TRBD2. The CDR3 loop spans 15 amino acids. After removal of 3 bases from V and 8 bases from J, the junction contained 5 bases not matched to a gene. The germline CDR1 and CDR2 sequences are SNHLY and FYNNEI.

This clone appeared a few times. V is TRBV29-1 and J is TRBJ2-1; 12 bases map to TRBD1. The CDR3 spans 17 residues. V shed 1 base, J shed 7 bases, and the junction held 11 bases outside the gene matches. Germline V gene sequence: CDR1 SQVTM, CDR2 ANQGSEA. CDR3 in amino acids: CSVEGYRGQGAVNEQFF. The CDR3 DNA reads TGCAGCGTTGAAGGCTACCGGGGACAGGGGGCGGTGAATGAGCAGTTCTTC.

The V call is TRBV19, the J call TRBJ1-1, with 8 bases aligning to TRBD1. The CDR3 totals 14 residues. Germline CDR1 is LNHDA and CDR2 is SQIVND (reference sequence). Trimming removed 5 bases from V and 3 bases from J; junction bases left unmatched: 5. The CDR3 is CASSSRTGYTEAFF. The CDR3 region has the DNA TGTGCCAGTAGTTCCCGGACAGGGTACACTGAAGCTTTCTTT.

The V gene is TRBV7-9, the J gene TRBJ2-5, with 12 bases that match TRBD2. The CDR3 covers 14 residues. CDR1 is SEHNR and CDR2 is FQNEAQ in the germline V gene (reference sequence). The ends lost 6 bases at V and 11 bases at J; junction bases unmatched: 10. The CDR3 reads CASRSSSGGEEQYF. CDR3 in DNA: TGTGCCAGCAGATCCTCTAGCGGGGGGGAGGAGCAGTACTTC.

Only a few counts were recorded for this clone. This sequence joins TRBV6-5 and TRBJ2-7; TRBD2 matches 9 bases. The CDR3 has 16 residues. Germline V CDR1 and CDR2: MNHEY, SVGAGI. Unmatched junction bases numbered 5, after V lost 0 bases and J lost 2 bases. The chain's CDR3 is CASSYSNAGGPYEQYF. CDR3 DNA: TGTGCCAGCAGTTACTCGAATGCGGGGGGGCCCTACGAGCAGTACTTC.

This clone was found a few times. V usage is TRBV30 and J usage is TRBJ2-6; the D gene is possibly TRBD1 (5 bases). Germline loops: CDR1 GTSNPN, CDR2 SVGIG (reference sequence). This CDR3 has 17 amino acids. Trimming took 7 bases from V and 0 from J, leaving 19 bases between them. DNA for the CDR3: TGTGCCTCTGTAGGGCAATTGGGGCACTCTGGGGCCAACGTCCTGACTTTC. It translates to CASVGQLGHSGANVLTF.

This chain joins TRBV19 and TRBJ2-2; D not certain. Germline values: CDR1 LNHDA, CDR2 SQIVND (reference sequence). This CDR3 contains 18 residues. Trimming took off 1 base at V and 0 bases at J, with 15 bases between the two ends. The CDR3 DNA is TGTGCCAGTAGTATAGCGAGTTGGGTGACAACGAACACCGGGGAGCTGTTTTTT. Translation gives CASSIASWVTTNTGELFF.

This rearrangement joins TRBV7-2 to TRBJ1-4; D uncertain. This CDR3 has 11 amino acids. Trimming removed 1 base at V and 10 bases at J, with 4 bases between. Germline values: CDR1 SGHTA, CDR2 FQGNSA. This chain's CDR3 is CASSLGAKLFF. CDR3 coding DNA: TGTGCCAGCAGCTTAGGGGCAAAACTGTTTTTT.

This rearrangement joins TRBV19 to TRBJ2-7; 8 bases are shared with TRBD1. The CDR3 consists of 15 residues. Germline V gene data show CDR1 as LNHDA and CDR2 as SQIVND (reference sequence). V was clipped by 5 bases and J by 0 bases; unmatched bases: 6. In DNA, the CDR3 is TGTGCCAGTAGTTCCGGGACAGGAAGCTCCTACGAGCAGTACTTC. Its protein is CASSSGTGSSYEQYF.

The chain couples TRBV7-9 to TRBJ2-3; 8 nucleotides line up with TRBD2. CDR3 length: 14 amino acids. Germline CDR1 and CDR2: SEHNR and FQNEAQ (reference sequence). Germline trimming cut 1 base from V and 6 bases from J; bases unmatched to any gene: 3. CDR3 in DNA: TGTGCCAGCAGCTTAGGGGGCGGGGGGGATACGCAGTATTTT. It is translated as CASSLGGGGDTQYF.

With regard to this clone: The sample contains more than one DNA sequence encoding this CDR3. The chain is built from TRBV6-6 and TRBJ2-7; TRBD1 matches 7 bases. Germline values: CDR1 MNHNY, CDR2 SVGAGI (reference sequence). V lost 11 bases to trimming and J lost 2 bases; unmatched junction nucleotides: 6. This CDR3 is built from 12 residues. CDR3: CASSGTAYEQYF. CDR3 sequence (DNA): TGTGCCTCCTCCGGGACAGCCTACGAGCAGTACTTC.

The chain joins TRBV5-1 to TRBJ2-3; 12 nucleotides agree with TRBD2. V was clipped by 4 bases and J by 3 bases; unmatched bases: 6. This CDR3 has 16 residues. Germline CDR1 is SGHRS and CDR2 is YFSETQ. The CDR3 bases are TGCGCCAGCAGCGCGACTAGCGGGGGTCCGACAGATACGCAGTATTTT. This codes for CASSATSGGPTDTQYF.

The V gene is TRBV29-1, the J gene TRBJ1-2; maybe TRBD1 (5 bases). V lost 5 bases and J lost 3, with 13 bases in between. The germline V gene has CDR1 SQVTM and CDR2 ANQGSEA. The CDR3 runs 13 residues. CDR3 in DNA: TGCAGCGTTACCTTGGGGGGGGACTATGGCTACACCTTC. Translation gives CSVTLGGDYGYTF. The full variable domain, with the rest looked up from reference TRBV29-1 and TRBJ1-2, is SAVISQKPSRDICQRGTSLTIQCQVDSQVTMMFWYRQQPGQSLTLIATANQGSEATYESGFVIDKFPISRPNLTFSTLTVSNMSPEDSSIYLCSVTLGGDYGYTFGSGTRLTVV.

This clone was seen just once. CDR3 in DNA: TGTGCCAGCAGCCGACGTGCGACAACGAACACTGAAGCTTTCTTT. Amino acids: CASSRRATTNTEAFF. The gene calls are TRBV7-9 and TRBJ1-1; D is undetermined. Germline CDR1 and CDR2: SEHNR and FQNEAQ (reference sequence). Between the trimmed V and J ends, which lost 5 bases and 1 base, there was a span of 14 bases. The CDR3 is 15 amino acids.

The J gene is TRBJ2-5, the V gene TRBV30, with D unresolved. This CDR3 spans 13 amino acids. Trimming left V 2 bases short and J 2 bases short, with 9 bases between. Germline V gene sequence: CDR1 GTSNPN, CDR2 SVGIG (reference sequence). The CDR3, as DNA: TGTGCCTGGAGTCGGTCGGGTCAAGAGACCCAGTACTTC. Its translation is CAWSRSGQETQYF.

This clone turned up a few times. This rearrangement joins TRBV2 to TRBJ1-2; 9 bases agree with TRBD1. The CDR3 covers 11 residues. Looked up from germline, CDR1 is SNHLY and CDR2 is FYNNEI. With V trimmed by 10 bases and J by 6 bases, 3 bases remained unmatched. This CDR3 is CATRQGDGYTF. In DNA, the CDR3 is TGTGCCACCCGACAGGGGGATGGCTACACCTTC. Based on the CDR3 plus reference TRBV2 and TRBJ1-2, the full variable domain is EPEVTQTPSHQVTQMGQEVILRCVPISNHLYFYWYRQILGQKVEFLVSFYNNEISEKSEIFDDQFSVERPDGSNFTLKIRSTKLEDSAMYFCATRQGDGYTFGSGTRLTVV.

The chain has TRBV2 and TRBJ2-5; a weak D match, TRBD1 (6 bases). Trimming left V 7 bases short and J 5 bases short, with 17 bases between. Germline V gene data show CDR1 as SNHLY and CDR2 as FYNNEI. The CDR3 spans 14 residues. The CDR3 DNA reads as TGTGCCAGCACCACAAATGGGGGCAGGGAGACCCAGTACTTC. Its translation: CASTTNGGRETQYF. The complete variable domain, with remaining parts taken from reference TRBV2 and TRBJ2-5, reads EPEVTQTPSHQVTQMGQEVILRCVPISNHLYFYWYRQILGQKVEFLVSFYNNEISEKSEIFDDQFSVERPDGSNFTLKIRSTKLEDSAMYFCASTTNGGRETQYFGPGTRLLVL.

This clone showed up just a few times. The V call is TRBV11-3, the J call TRBJ2-3; D remains unclear. Looked up from germline, CDR1 is SGHNT and CDR2 is YENEEA. The CDR3 extends over 15 amino acids. The V and J ends lost 5 bases and 0 bases respectively, with 12 bases between them. This CDR3 reads CASSHRLTSTDTQYF. CDR3 nucleotide sequence: TGTGCCAGCAGCCACCGACTGACTAGCACAGATACGCAGTATTTT.

The CDR3 sequence: CSVERTAETQYF. The CDR3 nucleotides read TGCAGCGTTGAAAGGACAGCAGAGACCCAGTACTTC. The chain carries TRBV29-1 and TRBJ2-5; TRBD1 might be the D (6 bases). The CDR3 spans 12 residues. V lost 2 bases to trimming and J lost 4 bases, with 8 bases between them. Per germline, CDR1 SQVTM and CDR2 ANQGSEA.

A few counts support this clone. The V call is TRBV7-3, the J call TRBJ1-1, with a possible D match to TRBD1 (5 bases). From germline, CDR1 is SGHTA and CDR2 FQGTGA. CDR3 length equals 13 residues. Between the trimmed V and J ends, which lost 5 bases and 1 base, there was a span of 8 bases. CDR3 bases: TGTGCCAGCAGCCAACAGGAGAACACTGAAGCTTTCTTT. Protein product: CASSQQENTEAFF.

This chain links TRBV9 with TRBJ2-2; 8 bases fit TRBD1. This CDR3 has 15 amino acids. Per the germline V gene, CDR1 is SGDLS and CDR2 is YYNGEE. Trimming cost V 7 bases and J 2 bases; bases outside gene matches: 7. CDR3 nucleotide sequence: TGTGCCAGCGGTCCAACAGGGGGTAACACCGGGGAGCTGTTTTTT. It specifies CASGPTGGNTGELFF.

This sequence joins TRBV4-3 and TRBJ2-7; the D is unclear. The CDR3 spans 16 residues. Between the trimmed V and J ends, which lost 1 base and 2 bases, there was a span of 15 bases. CDR1 LGHNA and CDR2 YSLEER come from the germline V gene. The CDR3: CASSQVSGRNPYEQYF. The CDR3, as DNA: TGCGCCAGCAGCCAAGTATCAGGCAGGAACCCCTACGAGCAGTACTTC.

This chain uses TRBV7-6 with TRBJ2-1; 7 bases map to TRBD2. The CDR3 spans 15 residues. J was trimmed by 2 bases and V by 1 base; bases with no gene match: 2. CDR1 is SGHVS, CDR2 FNYEAQ, per germline. CDR3 sequence (DNA): TGTGCCAGCAGCTTAGGCGGGAGCGCCTACAATGAGCAGTTCTTC. This codes for CASSLGGSAYNEQFF.

V and J are TRBV29-1 and TRBJ2-7; 7 positions agree with TRBD2. The germline V gene encodes CDR1 SQVTM and CDR2 ANQGSEA. This CDR3 has 11 amino acids. Trimming removed 7 bases from V and 6 bases from J; junction bases left unmatched: 6. For the CDR3, the DNA is TGCAGCGCTGCGACTAGCAGCGAGCAGTACTTC. This sequence encodes CSAATSSEQYF.

This clone was seen just once. This chain links TRBV5-1 with TRBJ2-7; D possibly corresponds to TRBD1 (6 bases). The CDR3 loop spans 12 amino acids. The germline V gene has CDR1 SGHRS and CDR2 YFSETQ. Trimming took off 4 bases at V and 3 bases at J, with 8 bases between the two ends. CDR3 sequence (DNA): TGCGCCAGCAGCGTCAGGGGCTACGAGCAGTACTTC. Residues: CASSVRGYEQYF.

This chain uses TRBV2 with TRBJ1-1; D ambiguous. Germline values: CDR1 SNHLY, CDR2 FYNNEI. CDR3 length equals 14 residues. Trimming pared 0 bases from V and 5 bases from J, leaving 10 bases between. CDR3 DNA sequence: TGTGCCAGCAGTGAAGCCGGGAGGTGGACTGAAGCTTTCTTT. Its protein product is CASSEAGRWTEAFF.

This clone was counted only a few times. The chain employs TRBV28 and TRBJ2-5, with TRBD1 matching 7 bases. This CDR3 region has 16 residues. Germline CDR1 reads MDHEN; CDR2 reads SYDVKM. Losses at the gene ends were 6 bases for V and 4 bases for J; bases not matched to a gene: 14. In DNA, the CDR3 is TGTGCCAGCAGCACTACCGGGACAGACAAGAGAGAGACCCAGTACTTC. This sequence encodes CASSTTGTDKRETQYF.

The V call is TRBV27, the J call TRBJ2-2, with D possibly being TRBD2 (6 bases). The CDR3 consists of 16 residues. V was shortened by 6 bases and J by 6 bases, with 20 bases between the two germline ends. Germline-derived CDR1 and CDR2 are MNHEY and SMNVEV (reference sequence). The CDR3 DNA is TGTGCCAGCAGCCCAGGCCTTGCGGGATTTTCCGGGGAGCTGTTTTTT. Amino acid sequence: CASSPGLAGFSGELFF.

This CDR3 reads CASSRVGYGYTF. CDR3 bases: TGTGCCAGCAGCCGGGTGGGTTATGGCTACACCTTC. V gene TRBV6-6 combines with J gene TRBJ1-2; no clear D gene. Germline V gene lookup returns CDR1 MNHNY and CDR2 SVGAGI (reference sequence). V shed 6 bases and J shed 5 bases, with 10 bases lying between them. The CDR3 loop spans 12 amino acids.